A single sample gave rise to the 11 T cell receptor beta chains below, sequenced in a study of CD4 T cells in relation to SARS-CoV-2 and coronaviruses. Assay: immunoSEQ multiplex PCR; the TCRdb copy retains only in-frame clones and omits some. There are 9,500 to 15,000 clones in the sample; more than 55% occur only once, and 6% to 9.5% lies in the top ten. No antigens are known for them. Unexposed donor CD4+ T cells date from 2011-2018, before the COVID-19 pandemic. The cells were cultured for about ten days before CD4+ T cells were isolated. Material for sequencing was CD4+ T cells from PBMCs, cultured in vitro. The receptors stem from a human donor in good health.

In its sample, this clone ranks as medium-sized. This rearrangement joins TRBV2 to TRBJ1-1; D is ambiguous. Germline CDR1 SNHLY, CDR2 FYNNEI. The CDR3 consists of 13 residues. Deletions cut 5 bases from V and 0 bases from J, with 7 bases between. DNA for the CDR3: TGTGCCAGCAGTACAGAAATGAACACTGAAGCTTTCTTT. The encoded protein is CASSTEMNTEAFF.

The chain couples TRBV6-5 to TRBJ2-1; D unresolved. This CDR3 spans 14 amino acids. V lost 4 bases, J lost 4 bases, and 11 bases lay in between. In germline, CDR1 is MNHEY, CDR2 SVGAGI. The CDR3 here is CASSSDGFYNEQFF. As DNA, the CDR3 is TGTGCCAGCAGTTCGGACGGATTTTACAATGAGCAGTTCTTC.

This clone was seen a handful of times. The chain carries TRBV11-2 and TRBJ2-1; 10 bases match TRBD1. The CDR3 has 15 residues. Germline CDR1 is SGHAT and CDR2 is FQNNGV. The junction had 6 bases not matched to a gene; V was cut back by 4 bases and J by 6 bases. CDR3: CASSWGTGEGNEQFF. The CDR3 bases are TGTGCCAGCAGCTGGGGGACAGGGGAGGGCAATGAGCAGTTCTTC. The full variable domain, completed using reference TRBV11-2 and TRBJ2-1, is EAGVAQSPRYKIIEKRQSVAFWCNPISGHATLYWYQQILGQGPKLLIQFQNNGVVDDSQLPKDRFSAERLKGVDSTLKIQPAKLEDSAVYLCASSWGTGEGNEQFFGPGTRLTVL.

The DNA for the CDR3 is TGTGCCACCAGTGATTCGGGCGTTAGCACAGATACGCAGTATTTT. Residues: CATSDSGVSTDTQYF. V and J are TRBV24-1 and TRBJ2-3; no clear D. The V gene's germline CDR1 is KGHDR and CDR2 SFDVKD. CDR3 size: 15 residues. V was trimmed by 2 bases and J by 0 bases, leaving 8 bases between them.

In this sample, this clone turned up a few times. This sequence joins TRBV6-5 and TRBJ1-5; D unresolved. The CDR3 covers 13 residues. The ends were cut back, 7 bases at V and 6 bases at J, with 13 bases in the middle. Germline V gives CDR1 MNHEY, CDR2 SVGAGI. The CDR3 region is CASTILRGQPQHF. CDR3 nucleotides: TGTGCCAGCACCATCCTCCGGGGTCAGCCCCAGCATTTT.

The CDR3 here is CATSGPELNTGELFF. The CDR3 nucleotides read TGTGCCACCAGTGGACCCGAATTGAACACCGGGGAGCTGTTTTTT. J is TRBJ2-2 and V is TRBV24-1; D is ambiguous. V was cut by 5 bases and J by 1 base, with 10 bases left in between. The CDR3 totals 15 residues. Germline CDR1 is KGHDR and CDR2 is SFDVKD.

The rearrangement uses TRBV5-1 and TRBJ1-2, with 10 bases matching TRBD1. From germline, CDR1 is SGHRS and CDR2 YFSETQ. The CDR3 length is 14 residues. J gave up 7 bases and V 0 bases, and 3 bases lay outside the gene matches. CDR3 loop: CASSLVTGGFGYTF. The CDR3, as DNA: TGCGCCAGCAGCTTGGTGACAGGGGGCTTTGGCTACACCTTC.

The chain combines TRBV9 with TRBJ2-7; D remains ambiguous. The CDR3 runs to 12 residues. Per germline, CDR1 SGDLS and CDR2 YYNGEE. The V and J ends lost 10 bases and 2 bases respectively, with 13 bases between them. CDR3 DNA sequence: TGTGCCGGAAAGTGGTCCACCTACGAGCAGTACTTC. Encoded protein: CAGKWSTYEQYF.

This sequence joins TRBV10-3 and TRBJ1-6, with TRBD1 matching over 8 bases. CDR1 is ENHRY, CDR2 SYGVKD, per germline. Germline trimming cut 3 bases from V and 5 bases from J; bases unmatched to any gene: 3. The CDR3 contains 15 residues. CDR3 DNA sequence: TGTGCCATCAGTGATGGACAGGGCAATAATTCACCCCTCCACTTT. It encodes CAISDGQGNNSPLHF.

This chain joins TRBV5-6 and TRBJ1-4; 10 bases agree with TRBD1. J gave up 7 bases and V 4 bases, and 7 bases lay outside the gene matches. Per the germline V gene, CDR1 is SGHDT and CDR2 is YYEEEE. The CDR3 extends over 15 amino acids. The DNA for the CDR3 is TGTGCCAGCAGCCGCGACAGGGGGCGCAGTGAAAAACTGTTTTTT. The encoded protein is CASSRDRGRSEKLFF.

The chain links TRBV5-1 to TRBJ2-3; D perhaps matches TRBD1 (6 bases). Germline-derived CDR1 and CDR2 are SGHRS and YFSETQ. V was shortened by 4 bases and J by 2 bases, with 11 bases between the two germline ends. This CDR3 region has 14 residues. The CDR3 nucleotides are TGCGCCAGCAGCCCGGGACACCCCACAGATACGCAGTATTTT. Its translation is CASSPGHPTDTQYF.